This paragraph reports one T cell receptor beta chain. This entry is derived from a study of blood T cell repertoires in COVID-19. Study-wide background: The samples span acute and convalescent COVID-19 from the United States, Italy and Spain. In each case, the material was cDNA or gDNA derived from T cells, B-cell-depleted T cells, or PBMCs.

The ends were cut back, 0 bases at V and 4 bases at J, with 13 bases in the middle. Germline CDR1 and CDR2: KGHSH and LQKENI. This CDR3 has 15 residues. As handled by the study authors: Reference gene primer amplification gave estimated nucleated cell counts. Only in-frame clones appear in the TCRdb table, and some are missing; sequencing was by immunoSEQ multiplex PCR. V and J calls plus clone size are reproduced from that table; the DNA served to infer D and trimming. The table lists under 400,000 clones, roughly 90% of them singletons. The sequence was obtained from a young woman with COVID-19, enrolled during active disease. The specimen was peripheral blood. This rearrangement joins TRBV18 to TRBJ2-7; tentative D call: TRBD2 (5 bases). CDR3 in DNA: TGTGCCAGCTCACCACCTCTGGCTAGCCTTTACGAGCAGTACTTC. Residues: CASSPPLASLYEQYF.